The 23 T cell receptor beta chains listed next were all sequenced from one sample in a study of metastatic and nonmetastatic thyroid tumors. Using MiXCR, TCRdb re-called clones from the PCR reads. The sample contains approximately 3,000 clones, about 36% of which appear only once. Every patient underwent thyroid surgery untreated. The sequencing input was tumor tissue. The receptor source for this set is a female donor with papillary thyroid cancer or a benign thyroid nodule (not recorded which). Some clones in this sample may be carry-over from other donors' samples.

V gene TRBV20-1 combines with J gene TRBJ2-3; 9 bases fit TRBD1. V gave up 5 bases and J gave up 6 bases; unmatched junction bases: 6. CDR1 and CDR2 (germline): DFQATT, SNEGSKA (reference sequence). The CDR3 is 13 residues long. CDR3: CSAPGTGTDTQYF. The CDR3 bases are TGCAGTGCTCCCGGGACAGGGACGGATACGCAGTATTTT.

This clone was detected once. CDR3 residues: CASSLGSGELFF. The CDR3 nucleotides are TGTGCCAGCAGCTTAGGGTCCGGGGAGCTGTTTTTT. The chain links TRBV7-2 to TRBJ2-2; D unresolved. V was pared by 1 base and J by 6 bases, with 3 bases between. This CDR3 has 12 residues. CDR1 is SGHTA and CDR2 is FQGNSA in the germline V gene.

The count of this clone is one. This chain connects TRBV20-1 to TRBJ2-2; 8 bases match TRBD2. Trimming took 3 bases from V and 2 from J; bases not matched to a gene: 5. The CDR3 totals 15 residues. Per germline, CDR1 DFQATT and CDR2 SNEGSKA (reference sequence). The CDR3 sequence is CSARKGLDNTGELFF. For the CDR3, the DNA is TGCAGTGCTAGGAAGGGACTAGACAACACCGGGGAGCTGTTTTTT.

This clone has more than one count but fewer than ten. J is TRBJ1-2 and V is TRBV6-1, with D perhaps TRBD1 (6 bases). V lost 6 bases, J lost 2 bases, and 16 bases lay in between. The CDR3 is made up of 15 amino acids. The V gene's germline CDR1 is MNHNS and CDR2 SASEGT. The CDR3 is CASSPGNTGNYGYTF. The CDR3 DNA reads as TGTGCCAGCAGCCCCGGAAACACAGGGAACTATGGCTACACCTTC.

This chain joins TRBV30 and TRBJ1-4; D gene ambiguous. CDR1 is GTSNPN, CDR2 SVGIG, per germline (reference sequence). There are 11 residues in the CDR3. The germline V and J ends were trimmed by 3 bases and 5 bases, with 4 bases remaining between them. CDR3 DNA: TGTGCCTGGAGCCACAATGAAAAACTGTTTTTT. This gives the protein CAWSHNEKLFF.

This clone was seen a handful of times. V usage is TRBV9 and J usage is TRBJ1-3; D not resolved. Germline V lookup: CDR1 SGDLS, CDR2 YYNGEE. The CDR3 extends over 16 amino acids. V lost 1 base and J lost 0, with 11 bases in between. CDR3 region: CASSVLDGSSGNTIYF. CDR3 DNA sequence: TGTGCCAGCAGCGTATTGGACGGGAGCTCTGGAAACACCATATATTTT. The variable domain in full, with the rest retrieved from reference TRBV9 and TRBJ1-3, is DSGVTQTPKHLITATGQRVTLRCSPRSGDLSVYWYQQSLDQGLQFLIQYYNGEERAKGNILERFSAQQFPDLHSELNLSSLELGDSALYFCASSVLDGSSGNTIYFGEGSWLTVV.

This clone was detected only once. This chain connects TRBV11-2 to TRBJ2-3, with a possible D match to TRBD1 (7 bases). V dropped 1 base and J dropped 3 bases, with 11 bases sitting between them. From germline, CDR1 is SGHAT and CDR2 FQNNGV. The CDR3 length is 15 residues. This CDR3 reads CASSLGAGGTDTQYF. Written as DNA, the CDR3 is TGTGCCAGCAGCTTAGGGGCAGGGGGGACAGATACGCAGTATTTT.

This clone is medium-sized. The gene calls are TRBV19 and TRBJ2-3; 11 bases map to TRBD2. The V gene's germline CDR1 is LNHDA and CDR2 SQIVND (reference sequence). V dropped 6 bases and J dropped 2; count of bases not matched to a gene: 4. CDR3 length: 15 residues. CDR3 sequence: CASRGTSGTTDTQYF. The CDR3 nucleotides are TGTGCCAGTAGGGGGACTAGCGGAACCACAGATACGCAGTATTTT.

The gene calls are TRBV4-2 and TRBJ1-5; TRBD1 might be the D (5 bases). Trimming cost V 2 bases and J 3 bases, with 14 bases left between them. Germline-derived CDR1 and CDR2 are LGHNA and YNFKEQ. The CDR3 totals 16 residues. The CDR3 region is CASSQFLTASNQPQHF. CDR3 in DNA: TGTGCCAGCAGCCAATTTTTGACAGCCTCCAATCAGCCCCAGCATTTT.

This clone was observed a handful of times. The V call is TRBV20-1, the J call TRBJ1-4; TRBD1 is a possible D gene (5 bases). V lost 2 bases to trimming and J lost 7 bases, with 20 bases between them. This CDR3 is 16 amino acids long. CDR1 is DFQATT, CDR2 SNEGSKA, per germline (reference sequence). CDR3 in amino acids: CSARWPASGGVEKLFF. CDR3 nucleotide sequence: TGCAGTGCTAGATGGCCTGCCTCGGGGGGTGTTGAAAAACTGTTTTTT.

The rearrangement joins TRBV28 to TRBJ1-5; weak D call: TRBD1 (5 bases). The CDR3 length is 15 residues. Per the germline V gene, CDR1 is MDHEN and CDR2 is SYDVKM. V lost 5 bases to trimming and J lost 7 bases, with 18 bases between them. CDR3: CASSPGGAVKQPQHF. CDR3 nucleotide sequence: TGTGCCAGCAGTCCCGGTGGGGCCGTGAAACAGCCCCAGCATTTT.

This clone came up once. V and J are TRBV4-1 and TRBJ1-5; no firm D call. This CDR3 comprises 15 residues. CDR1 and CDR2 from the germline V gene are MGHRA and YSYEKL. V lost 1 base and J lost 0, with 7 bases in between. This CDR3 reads CASSQVVGSNQPQHF. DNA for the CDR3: TGCGCCAGCAGCCAAGTGGTCGGTAGCAATCAGCCCCAGCATTTT.

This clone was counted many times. CDR3 sequence reads: CASSSGPDSDATNEKLFF. DNA for the CDR3: TGTGCCAGCAGCTCCGGACCTGACTCCGATGCAACTAATGAAAAACTGTTTTTT. The V call is TRBV7-9, the J call TRBJ1-4, with D unresolved. V dropped 4 bases and J dropped 0 bases, with 18 bases sitting between them. From germline, CDR1 is SEHNR and CDR2 FQNEAQ (reference sequence). This CDR3 has 18 residues. Full variable domain (outside the CDR3, taken from reference TRBV7-9 and TRBJ1-4): DTGVSQNPRHKITKRGQNVTFRCDPISEHNRLYWYRQTLGQGPEFLTYFQNEAQLEKSRLLSDRFSAERPKGSFSTLEIQRTEQGDSAMYLCASSSGPDSDATNEKLFFGSGTQLSVL.

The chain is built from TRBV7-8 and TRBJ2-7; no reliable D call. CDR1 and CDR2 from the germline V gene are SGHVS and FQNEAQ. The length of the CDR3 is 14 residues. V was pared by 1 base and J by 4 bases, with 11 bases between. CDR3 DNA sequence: TGTGCCAGCAGCTTAGTATACGGCGCTTACGAGCAGTACTTC. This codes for CASSLVYGAYEQYF.

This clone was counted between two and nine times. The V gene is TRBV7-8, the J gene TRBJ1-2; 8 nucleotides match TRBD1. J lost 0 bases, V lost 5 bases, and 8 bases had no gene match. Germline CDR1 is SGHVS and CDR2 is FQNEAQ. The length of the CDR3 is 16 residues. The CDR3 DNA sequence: TGTGCCAGCAGCCAAGGACAGGGACACCCTAACTATGGCTACACCTTC. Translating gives CASSQGQGHPNYGYTF. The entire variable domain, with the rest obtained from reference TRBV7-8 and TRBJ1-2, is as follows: GAGVSQSPRYKVAKRGQDVALRCDPISGHVSLFWYQQALGQGPEFLTYFQNEAQLDKSGLPSDRFFAERPEGSVSTLKIQRTQQEDSAVYLCASSQGQGHPNYGYTFGSGTRLTVV.

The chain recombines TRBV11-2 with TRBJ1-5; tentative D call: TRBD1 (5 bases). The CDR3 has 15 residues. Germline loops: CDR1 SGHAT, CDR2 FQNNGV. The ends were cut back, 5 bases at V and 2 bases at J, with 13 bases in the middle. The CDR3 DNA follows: TGTGCCAGCAGCCCAGACTCGGGGGGCAATCAGCCCCAGCATTTT. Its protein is CASSPDSGGNQPQHF.

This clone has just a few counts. CDR3 sequence reads: CASSLAGTPSGANVLTF. CDR3 in DNA: TGTGCCAGCAGCTTAGCCGGTACTCCCTCTGGGGCCAACGTCCTGACTTTC. The chain carries TRBV7-2 and TRBJ2-6; D gene unclear. Deletions cut 0 bases from V and 0 bases from J, with 9 bases between. The CDR3 runs 17 residues. CDR1 and CDR2 (germline): SGHTA, FQGNSA.

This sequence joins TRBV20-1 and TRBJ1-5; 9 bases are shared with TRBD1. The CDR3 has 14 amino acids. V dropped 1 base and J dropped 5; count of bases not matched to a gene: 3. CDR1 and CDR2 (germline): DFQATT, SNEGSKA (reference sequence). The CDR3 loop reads CSARVGQGDQPQHF. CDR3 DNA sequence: TGCAGTGCTAGAGTGGGACAGGGTGATCAGCCCCAGCATTTT.

CDR3 in DNA: TGCAGTGCTAGACCACCGGGGAGCTCCTATAATTCACCCCTCCACTTT. Amino acids: CSARPPGSSYNSPLHF. This chain connects TRBV20-1 to TRBJ1-6; D gene uncertain. This CDR3 comprises 16 residues. V lost 2 bases and J lost 0, with 11 bases in between. Germline V gene data show CDR1 as DFQATT and CDR2 as SNEGSKA (reference sequence).

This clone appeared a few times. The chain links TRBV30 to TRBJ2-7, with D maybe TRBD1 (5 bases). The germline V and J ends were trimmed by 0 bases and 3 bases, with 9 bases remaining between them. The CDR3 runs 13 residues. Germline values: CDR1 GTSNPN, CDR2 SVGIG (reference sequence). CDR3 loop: CAWSVKGYYEQYF. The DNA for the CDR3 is TGTGCCTGGAGTGTAAAGGGGTACTACGAGCAGTACTTC.

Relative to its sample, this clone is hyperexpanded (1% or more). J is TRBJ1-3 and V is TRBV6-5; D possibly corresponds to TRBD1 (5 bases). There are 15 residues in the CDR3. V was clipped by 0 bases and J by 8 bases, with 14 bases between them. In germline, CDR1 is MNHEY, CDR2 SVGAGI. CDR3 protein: CASSYSGRGVDTIYF. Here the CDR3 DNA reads TGTGCCAGCAGTTACTCGGGCCGGGGGGTAGACACCATATATTTT.

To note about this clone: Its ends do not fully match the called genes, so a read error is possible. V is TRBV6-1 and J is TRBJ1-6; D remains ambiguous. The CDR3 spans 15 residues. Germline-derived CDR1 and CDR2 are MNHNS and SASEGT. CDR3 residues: CASRAWRGGNSLLHF. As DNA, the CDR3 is TGTGCCAGCAGAGCCTGGCGGGGTGGGAATTCACTCCTCCACTTT.

CDR3 bases: TGTGCCAGCAGTTACGGCGTTCTTGGCACTGAAGCTTTCTTT. Its translation: CASSYGVLGTEAFF. The chain employs TRBV6-5 and TRBJ1-1; D remains unclear. V gave up 2 bases and J gave up 4 bases, with 11 bases separating them. This CDR3 comprises 14 residues. Germline lookup yields CDR1 MNHEY and CDR2 SVGAGI.